The sequence of this T cell receptor beta chain was determined in a study of Graves' ophthalmopathy and Graves' hyperthyroidism. Overall study context: No ophthalmopathy within 18 months of follow-up signified stable hyperthyroidism. Study-wide points: Also, most clonotypes expanded in the thyroid above 0.001 frequency appeared in blood.

The CDR3 spans 15 residues. Germline V gene lookup returns CDR1 LGHNA and CDR2 YSLEER. Transcripts of RNA were the source for amplifying TCR beta CDR3 regions. The authors performed first-round RT-PCR with HTBI primers and then a second-round multiplex PCR. Each CDR3 protein gets one entry after TCRdb re-called the multiplex PCR reads with MiXCR. The sample carries over a million distinct CDR3 sequences, about 36% recorded once. As regards this clonotype: Its antigen is as yet unknown. Germline and junction disagree at one end, which may indicate a read error.

Sequencing used peripheral blood or thyroid tissue (not recorded which). The chain uses TRBV4-3 and TRBJ1-5; D is unclear. The receptor was derived from an adult man with Graves' hyperthyroidism. The CDR3 sequence is CASRQVSVSNQPQHF. In DNA, the CDR3 is TGCGCCAGCAGACAAGTTTCCGTTAGCAATCAGCCCCAGCATTTT.